Following are 14 T cell receptor beta chains from one sample sequenced in a study of cytomegalovirus exposure and HLA in healthy donors. 60 Vbeta and 13 Jbeta primers were used in PCR. Method: immunoSEQ multiplex PCR; TCRdb's copy keeps in-frame clones and lacks some. The data show 150,000 to 200,000 clones, with over 65% seen just once and 3.4% held by the top ten. Sequencing input: PBMCs. These receptors were obtained from a man between 40 and 49 years old in good health and CMV-seropositive.

This chain connects TRBV21-1 to TRBJ2-4; the D segment call TRBD1 is taken from the table without a DNA check. TRBV21-1 is given as a pseudogene. This CDR3 region has 17 residues. Here the CDR3 reads CASSKVARFVSKNIQYF. The CDR3 DNA sequence: TGTGCCAGCAGCAAAGTGGCCCGATTCGTATCCAAAAACATTCAGTACTTC.

The V and J genes are TRBV6-1 and TRBJ1-6; D might be TRBD1 (5 bases). This CDR3 spans 16 amino acids. The germline V and J ends were trimmed by 3 bases and 5 bases, with 14 bases remaining between them. The germline V gene has CDR1 MNHNS and CDR2 SASEGT. CDR3 sequence reads: CASSDVPGGDNSPLHF. The CDR3 DNA is TGTGCCAGCAGTGACGTACCCGGGGGGGATAATTCACCCCTCCACTTT.

About this clone: An end of the junction differs from the germline gene, which may be a read error. The CDR3 nucleotides read TGTGCCTGGAGACAGGGACAATCAGCCCCAGCATTT. Translated, it gives CAWRQGQSAPAF. V usage is TRBV30 and J usage is TRBJ1-5; D might be TRBD1 (6 bases). Germline-derived CDR1 and CDR2 are GTSNPN and SVGIG (reference sequence). The CDR3 sequence is 12 residues long.

This chain uses TRBV5-3 with TRBJ2-4; 7 nucleotides agree with TRBD1. TRBV5-3 carries the ORF label, with uncertain function. CDR3 length equals 17 residues. The ends lost 4 bases at V and 1 base at J; junction bases unmatched: 11. The CDR3: CARSLTLYRGAKNIQYF. The CDR3 bases are TGTGCCAGAAGCCTAACGTTATACAGGGGTGCCAAAAACATTCAGTACTTC.

The V and J genes are TRBV16 and TRBJ1-2, with 7 bases matching TRBD1. Germline V gene data show CDR1 as KGHSY and CDR2 as FQNENV. After removal of 0 bases from V and 5 bases from J, the junction contained 6 bases not matched to a gene. This CDR3 has 15 amino acids. This CDR3 reads CASSQSGTEVYGYTF. In nucleotides, the CDR3 is TGTGCCAGCAGCCAATCAGGGACAGAAGTATATGGCTACACCTTC.

The chain links TRBV29-1 to TRBJ1-1, with 9 bases aligning to TRBD1. The J segment lost 1 base and the V segment lost 4 bases, leaving 4 bases of the junction unmatched. Germline-derived CDR1 and CDR2 are SQVTM and ANQGSEA. The CDR3 runs 14 residues. CDR3 nucleotides: TGCAGCGTTGTGACAGGGGGAGGGAACACTGAAGCTTTCTTT. Its protein product is CSVVTGGGNTEAFF.

The chain carries TRBV6-5 and TRBJ2-1; 8 bases fit TRBD1. Germline CDR1 MNHEY, CDR2 SVGAGI. The CDR3 has 13 amino acids. V lost 6 bases to trimming and J lost 6 bases; unmatched junction nucleotides: 4. CDR3 coding DNA: TGTGCCAGCAGAACTACAGGGGGCAATGAGCAGTTCTTC. The encoded protein is CASRTTGGNEQFF.

V usage is TRBV9 and J usage is TRBJ2-1; maybe TRBD1 (6 bases). CDR1 is SGDLS, CDR2 YYNGEE, per germline. V lost 0 bases and J lost 7, with 11 bases in between. This CDR3 has 14 residues. CDR3 DNA sequence: TGTGCCAGCAGCGTAGCCACAGGGCCGAATGAGCAGTTCTTC. Translation gives CASSVATGPNEQFF.

The chain couples TRBV6-5 to TRBJ2-5, with 9 positions matching TRBD2. The J segment lost 7 bases and the V segment lost 0 bases, leaving 6 bases of the junction unmatched. The germline V gene encodes CDR1 MNHEY and CDR2 SVGAGI. The CDR3 is 15 amino acids. DNA of the CDR3: TGTGCCAGCAGTTACTCGATGCGGGGGGGAGGGACCCAGTACTTC. Translation: CASSYSMRGGGTQYF.

The chain has TRBV11-2 and TRBJ1-3, with D perhaps TRBD1 (6 bases). The V and J ends lost 3 bases and 6 bases respectively, with 15 bases between them. CDR3 length: 15 residues. Germline V gives CDR1 SGHAT, CDR2 FQNNGV. As DNA, the CDR3 is TGTGCCAGCAGCTTGACCCCGGGACACCAAAACACCATATATTTT. Translated: CASSLTPGHQNTIYF.

The V and J genes are TRBV28 and TRBJ2-7; 7 nucleotides agree with TRBD1. CDR3 length: 12 amino acids. J was trimmed by 6 bases and V by 2 bases; bases with no gene match: 1. CDR1 is MDHEN, CDR2 SYDVKM, per germline. The CDR3 here is CASSLTGVEQYF. The CDR3, as DNA: TGTGCCAGCAGTTTAACAGGGGTCGAGCAGTACTTC.

V and J are TRBV6-5 and TRBJ1-2; D uncertain. The CDR3 runs to 15 residues. V was shortened by 8 bases and J by 4 bases, with 20 bases between the two germline ends. The germline CDR1 and CDR2 sequences are MNHEY and SVGAGI. The CDR3 nucleotides are TGTGCCAGCCAATCCGGGTCCCAACGAGGCTATGGCTACACCTTC. Translated, it gives CASQSGSQRGYGYTF.

This chain joins TRBV6-5 and TRBJ2-3; 8 nucleotides line up with TRBD1. This CDR3 has 15 amino acids. The V gene's germline CDR1 is MNHEY and CDR2 SVGAGI. V shed 2 bases and J 7 bases; nucleotides not matched to a gene: 8. CDR3 coding DNA: TGTGCCAGCAGTTACGATCCCCAGGGGGCATATACGCAGTATTTT. It specifies CASSYDPQGAYTQYF.

V is TRBV18 and J is TRBJ1-2; no firm D call. Germline CDR1 KGHSH, CDR2 LQKENI. CDR3 length: 16 amino acids. Trimming stripped 6 bases from V and 2 bases from J, with 19 bases between. The CDR3 nucleotides read TGTGCCAGCTCTTCCGTGGGAGGACCCTTAAACTATGGCTACACCTTC. It encodes CASSSVGGPLNYGYTF.